This TCR beta chain is drawn from a study of T cell responses to AZD1222 COVID-19 vaccine. The junction had 12 bases not matched to a gene; V was cut back by 3 bases and J by 5 bases. The CDR3 has 17 amino acids. Per the germline V gene, CDR1 is LNHDA and CDR2 is SQIVND (reference sequence). The assay was immunoSEQ multiplex PCR, and TCRdb's table has in-frame clones only and misses some. Of under 150,000 clones in the sample, roughly nine tenths were seen once. Analyses pooled second doses at about 4 or about 12 weeks. The chain couples TRBV19 to TRBJ2-1, with 8 bases fitting TRBD1. The source was peripheral blood, collected 28 days after the second AZD1222 dose. This TCR was recovered from an adult who received the AZD1222 COVID-19 vaccine. The CDR3 DNA is TGTGCCAGTAGTATCAGGGGGCCGCGAAGGGAGAACAATGAGCAGTTCTTC. It translates to CASSIRGPRRENNEQFF.